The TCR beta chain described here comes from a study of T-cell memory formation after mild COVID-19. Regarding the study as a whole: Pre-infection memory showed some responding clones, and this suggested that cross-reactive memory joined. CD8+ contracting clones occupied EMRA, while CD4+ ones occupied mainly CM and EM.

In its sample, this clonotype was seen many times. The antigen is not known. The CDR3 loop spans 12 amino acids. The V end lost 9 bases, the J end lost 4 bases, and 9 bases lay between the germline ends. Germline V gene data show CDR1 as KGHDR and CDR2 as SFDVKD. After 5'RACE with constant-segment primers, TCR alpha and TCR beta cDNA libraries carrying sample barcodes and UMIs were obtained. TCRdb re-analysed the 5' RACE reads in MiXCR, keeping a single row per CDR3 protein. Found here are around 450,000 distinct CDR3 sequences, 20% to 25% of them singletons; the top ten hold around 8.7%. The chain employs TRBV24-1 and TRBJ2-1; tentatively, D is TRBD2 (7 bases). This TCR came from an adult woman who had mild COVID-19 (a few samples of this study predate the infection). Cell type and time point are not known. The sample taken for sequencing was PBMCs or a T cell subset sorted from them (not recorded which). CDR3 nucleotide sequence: TGTGCCACCGCGGGGGCTTACAATGAGCAGTTCTTC. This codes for CATAGAYNEQFF.